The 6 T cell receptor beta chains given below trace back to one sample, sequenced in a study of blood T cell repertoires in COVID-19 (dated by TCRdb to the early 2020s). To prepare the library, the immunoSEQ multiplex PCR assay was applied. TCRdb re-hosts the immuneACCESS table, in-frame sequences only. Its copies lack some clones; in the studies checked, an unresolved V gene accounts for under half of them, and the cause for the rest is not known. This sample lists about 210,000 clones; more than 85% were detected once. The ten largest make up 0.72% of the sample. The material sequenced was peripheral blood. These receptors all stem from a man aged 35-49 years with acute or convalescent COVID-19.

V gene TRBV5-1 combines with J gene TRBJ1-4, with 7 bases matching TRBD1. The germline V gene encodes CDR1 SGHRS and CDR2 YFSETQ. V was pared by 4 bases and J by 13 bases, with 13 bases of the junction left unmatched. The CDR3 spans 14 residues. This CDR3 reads CASSPGQPHLGLFF. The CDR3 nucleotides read TGCGCCAGCAGCCCGGGACAGCCTCACCTAGGACTGTTTTTT. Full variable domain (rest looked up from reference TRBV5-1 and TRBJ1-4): KAGVTQTPRYLIKTRGQQVTLSCSPISGHRSVSWYQQTPGQGLQFLFEYFSETQRNKGNFPGRFSGRQFSNSRSEMNVSTLELGDSALYLCASSPGQPHLGLFFGSGTQLSVL.

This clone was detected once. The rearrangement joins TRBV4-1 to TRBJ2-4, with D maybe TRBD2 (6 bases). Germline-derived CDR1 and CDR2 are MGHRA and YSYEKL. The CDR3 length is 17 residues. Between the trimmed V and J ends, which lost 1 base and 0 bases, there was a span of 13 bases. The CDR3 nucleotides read TGCGCCAGCAGCCAAGGGAGGGCGGGTCTAGCCAAAAACATTCAGTACTTC. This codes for CASSQGRAGLAKNIQYF.

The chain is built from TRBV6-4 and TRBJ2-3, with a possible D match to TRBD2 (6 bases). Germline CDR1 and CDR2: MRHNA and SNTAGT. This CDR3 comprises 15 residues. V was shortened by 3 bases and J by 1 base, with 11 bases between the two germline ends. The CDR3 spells CASSEAGGGTDTQYF. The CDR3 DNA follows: TGTGCCAGCAGTGAGGCAGGAGGGGGCACAGATACGCAGTATTTT.

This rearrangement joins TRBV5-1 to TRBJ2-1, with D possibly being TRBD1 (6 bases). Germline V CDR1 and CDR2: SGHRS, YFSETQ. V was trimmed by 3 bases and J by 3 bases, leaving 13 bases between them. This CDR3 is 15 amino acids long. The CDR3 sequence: CASSSSGVSYNEQFF. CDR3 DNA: TGCGCCAGCAGCTCATCAGGGGTTAGCTACAATGAGCAGTTCTTC.

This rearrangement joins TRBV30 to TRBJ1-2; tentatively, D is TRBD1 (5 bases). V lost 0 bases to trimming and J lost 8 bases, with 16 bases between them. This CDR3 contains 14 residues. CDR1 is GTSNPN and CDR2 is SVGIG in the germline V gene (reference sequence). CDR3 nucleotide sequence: TGTGCCTGGAGTGTACTCGGGGGTGGAGGAGGCTACACCTTC. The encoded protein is CAWSVLGGGGGYTF.

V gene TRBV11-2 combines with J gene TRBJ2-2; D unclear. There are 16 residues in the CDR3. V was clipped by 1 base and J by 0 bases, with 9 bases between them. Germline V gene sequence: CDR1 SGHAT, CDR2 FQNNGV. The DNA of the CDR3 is TGTGCCAGCAGCTTAGGCCCAGGCTCGAACACCGGGGAGCTGTTTTTT. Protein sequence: CASSLGPGSNTGELFF.